Included here is one T cell receptor beta chain sequence, with context. The table lists this clonotype with many counts. Its antigen is still unknown. Per-base qualities were not stored, and no clone one base away is much larger. The data originate from a study of T cell repertoires in cytomegalovirus infection (dated by TCRdb to the late 2010s). Some background on the complete study: Recently identified HLA-C-restricted CMV epitopes, whose presentation resists viral immunomodulation, were targeted by peptide stimulations together with well-studied HLA-B-restricted epitopes. Donor HLA type was relevant to the analysis, because carriage of CMV infection together with the matching HLA type was indicated by public TCR beta signatures. Here is what the overall study found, with its caveats: Carriers of CMV infection plus the relevant HLA type were discriminated by the cumulative frequency of public TCR beta family members in the study cohort and in an independent approximately 400-donor cohort. In the ex vivo response, HLA-C-restricted CMV-specific TCR beta clonotypes were dominant, and in two of eight donors the single most frequent clonotype came from this HLA-C-restricted group.

The germline V gene encodes CDR1 SGHTA and CDR2 FQGNSA. At the junction V is shortened by 5 bases and J by 4 bases, with 11 bases in between. Including the terminal cysteine and phenylalanine, the CDR3 comprises 14 residues. The only DNA kept is the CDR3, 42 bases in frame from the first base. The instrument was an Illumina HiSeq 1500. TCRdb cleaned the public reads at Q25 with fastp, built clones with MiXCR and kept in-frame beta chains. Identical CDR3 protein sequences are pooled into one entry, listed with their most common genes and DNA. The sample records hundreds of thousands of distinct CDR3 sequences, about two fifths of which are singletons. The ten top clones hold about 45% of the sample. The sample's treatment or condition label, decoded: in vitro stimulation with specific CMV peptide epitopes to enrich CMV-specific T cells.

The sequence was collected from a human donor in good health (CMV status not recorded). Some clones in this sample may be carry-over from other donors' samples. The chain uses TRBV7-2 and TRBJ2-2; TRBD2 is perhaps the D gene, given 6 matching bases. This sample comprised cultured PBMCs, obtained from culture after CMV antigen stimulation. The CDR3 protein sequence reads: CASSIRAGTGELFF. The bases read TGTGCCAGCAGCATCCGAGCGGGCACCGGGGAGCTGTTTTTT.